This TCR beta chain was retrieved from a study of tissue T cells after allogeneic stem cell transplantation (dated by TCRdb to between 2021 and 2023). Context from the whole study: Every GVHD patient got a graft from a donor, with four grafts unmodified and three CD34-selected to deplete T cells. For tissues with multiple samples, a pathologist reviewed H&E sections and gave sequencing priority to samples with histologically apparent lymphocytes. The study profiled TCR beta repertoires in many tissues obtained from research autopsies of patients with and without GVHD, and also in mouse models of GVHD. The human arm was conducted as a prospective observational study, and neither blinding nor randomization was performed. The research as a whole found: In both patients and mice, T cells from blood and spleen picked up only a limited part of the TCR repertoire that was detected in tissues. Within patients, how anatomically similar tissues were was a major factor shaping TCR repertoire composition, regardless of disease or transplant status. The study did not determine which tissue TCRs were alloreactive or antigen-specific, and some clones might have been persisting host cells. Only a few T cell clones appeared in more than one patient, yet motif-based clustering showed tissue-specific repertoire signatures that were shared between patients. Sampling depth was acknowledged as a limitation, and the patient cohort was both small and clinically heterogeneous.

The CDR3 goes from the cysteine to the phenylalanine over 16 residues. Only the CDR3 part of the read is kept: 48 bases, read in frame from the first base. Libraries came from the immunoSEQ multiplex PCR assay. Adaptive Biotechnologies performed the TCRbeta CDR3 sequencing at survey depth and reported CDR3 sequences, V/J genes, productive frequency and template counts. Amplification of TCR beta CDR3 regions started from genomic DNA instead of RNA. Per the source publication's procedure: Jensen-Shannon divergence was used to quantify pairwise repertoire overlap between tissues, with a value of 1 indicating complete divergence and a value of 0 indicating identical repertoires. Tissues were grouped by single-linkage agglomerative hierarchical clustering of pairwise JSD values, and the clustering results were shown as dendrograms. GLIPH2 was applied to all patient samples using simulation_depth 1000, kmer_min_depth 3, and cdr3_length_cutoff 8, and only groups with more than two unique CDR3s were retained. A standardized tissue-overlap score extrapolated Jaccard GLIPH-group overlap across patients to a standard repertoire size of 1000 clones. Linear mixed-effect models, with tissue included as a fixed effect and individual included as a random effect, were used to assess associations of diversity with clinical or experimental variables. TCRdb took this table from immuneACCESS and kept in-frame rearrangements with V and J called. Such tables lack part of the clones; where checked against another copy, unresolved V genes explain under half of the gap, and the rest is unexplained. That table supplies the V and J calls and clone size; D and trimming were determined from the DNA. This sample has some 4,700 clones in its table, and more than 65% of those were observed once. 25% of the sample comes from the top ten.

To note about this clone: It has no known antigen specificity. No much larger clone exists at a distance of one base, and base qualities are not known.

Per the publication, the time point label means: human tissue collected at research (rapid) autopsy. Over an approximately three-year period, over 5 adult allo-HCT recipients with steroid-refractory GVHD were prospectively enrolled in a research-autopsy study. All GVHD patients had gastrointestinal GVHD and received several lines of GVHD-directed therapy; five or six also had skin involvement. After a median post-mortem interval of approximately nine hours, the autopsy tissues collected included GI sites spanning esophagus to rectum, along with liver, skin and lymphoid organs including spleen. Each autopsy specimen was cut in two, with one portion flash-frozen in liquid nitrogen and the remainder formalin-fixed, and the outer muscle layers of GI specimens were removed. To extract genomic DNA from frozen tissues, either the Mag-Bind Blood & Tissue DNA HDQ 96 Kit on a Chemagic 360 or the DNeasy Blood & Tissue Kit was used. Because of concern about red blood cell contamination, extracted DNA underwent additional purification with the Genomic DNA Clean & Concentrator-25 kit.

The clonotype comes from a female patient aged 18 to 49 with steroid-refractory graft-versus-host disease after an allogeneic stem cell transplant. After a transplant, the donor of the graft may account for some T cells. The V gene is TRBV1 and the J gene is TRBJ2-2; the table calls TRBD2, which could not be checked here. TRBV1 is a known pseudogene. Specimen: duodenal tissue, collected at autopsy. The sequenced DNA is TGCACCAGCATCCCCGGGACTAGCGGGTACACCGGGGAGCTGTTTTTT. It is translated as CTSIPGTSGYTGELFF.